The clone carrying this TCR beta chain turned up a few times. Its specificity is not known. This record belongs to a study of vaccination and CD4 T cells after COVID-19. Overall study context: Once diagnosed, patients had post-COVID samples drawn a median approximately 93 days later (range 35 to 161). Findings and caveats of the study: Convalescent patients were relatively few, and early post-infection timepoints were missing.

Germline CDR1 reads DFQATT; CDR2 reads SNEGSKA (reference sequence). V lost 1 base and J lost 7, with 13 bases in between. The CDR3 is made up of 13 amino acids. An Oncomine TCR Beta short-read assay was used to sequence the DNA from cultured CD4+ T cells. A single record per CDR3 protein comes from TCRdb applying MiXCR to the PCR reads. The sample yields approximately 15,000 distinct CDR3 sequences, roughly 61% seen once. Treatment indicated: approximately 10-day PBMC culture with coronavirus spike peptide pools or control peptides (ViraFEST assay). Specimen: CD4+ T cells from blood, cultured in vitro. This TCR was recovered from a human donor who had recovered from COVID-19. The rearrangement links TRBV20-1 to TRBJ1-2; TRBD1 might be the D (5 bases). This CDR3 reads CSARGATGGGYTF. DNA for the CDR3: TGCAGTGCTAGAGGGGCAACCGGGGGTGGCTACACCTTC.